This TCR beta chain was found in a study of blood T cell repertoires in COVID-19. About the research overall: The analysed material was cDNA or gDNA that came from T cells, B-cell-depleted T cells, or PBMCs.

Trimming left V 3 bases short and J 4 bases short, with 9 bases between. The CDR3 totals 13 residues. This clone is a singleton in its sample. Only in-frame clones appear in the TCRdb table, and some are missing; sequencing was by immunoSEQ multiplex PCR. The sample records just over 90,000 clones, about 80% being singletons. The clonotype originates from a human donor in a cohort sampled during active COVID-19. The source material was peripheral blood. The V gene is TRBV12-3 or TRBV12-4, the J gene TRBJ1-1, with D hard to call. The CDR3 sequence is CASSFPQSTEAFF. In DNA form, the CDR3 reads TGTGCCAGCAGTTTCCCGCAGTCCACTGAAGCTTTCTTT.